Below, one TCR beta chain is given with its context. This entry is derived from a study of T-cell reconstitution after alpha-beta-depleted transplantation in children. The ends were cut back, 0 bases at V and 8 bases at J, with 13 bases in the middle. CDR1 and CDR2 (germline): DFQATT, SNEGSKA (reference sequence). The length of the CDR3 is 13 residues. Using unique molecular identifiers, the investigators prepared the TCRbeta library. MiXCR was run by TCRdb on the PCR reads, yielding one entry per CDR3 protein. Altogether around 600,000 distinct CDR3 sequences are present, around 17% being singletons, with the ten largest covering over 0.95%.

Here the sequenced sample was PBMCs from the stem cell graft donor, taken from the stem cell graft. The receptor's source is a human donor who donated a stem cell graft to a child with acute myeloid leukemia. The J gene is TRBJ1-2, the V gene TRBV20-1; D might be TRBD1 (5 bases). The CDR3 bases are TGCAGTGCTAGAGATAACGGGGCGCGGGGCTACACCTTC. Translated: CSARDNGARGYTF.